The subject of this entry is one T cell receptor beta chain. Treatment denoted: oral pan-JAK inhibitor, 5-10 mg twice daily. Once RNA had been extracted, it was reverse transcribed into cDNA to act as the sequencing template. Some clones are missing from TCRdb's copy, which holds only in-frame ones; the method was immunoSEQ multiplex PCR. The data hold under 200,000 clones, with roughly 65% observed a single time. The CDR3 consists of 13 residues. Between the trimmed V and J ends, which lost 2 bases and 7 bases, there was a span of 12 bases. CDR1 GTSNPN and CDR2 SVGIG come from the germline V gene (reference sequence). The data derive from a study of CD8+ T cells in alopecia areata.

This TCR was recovered from a human donor with alopecia areata. The chain uses TRBV30 and TRBJ2-1; tentative D call: TRBD2 (5 bases). The sequencing used CD4+ T cells sorted from blood, collected at week 4, from a patient treated with tofacitinib. The CDR3: CAWSSSGLNEQFF. The CDR3 nucleotides read TGTGCCTGGAGTAGCAGCGGCCTGAATGAGCAGTTCTTC.